Listed here is a single T cell receptor (beta chain). This entry is derived from a study of blood T cell repertoires in COVID-19. In the authors' methods: From reference gene primer amplification, estimates of nucleated cell counts were derived. TCRdb's copy holds only in-frame clones and misses some; the assay was immunoSEQ multiplex PCR. That table gives V, J and clone size, and the DNA gave D and trimming. The sample has tens of thousands of clones; about 86% are singletons. V was pared by 4 bases and J by 2 bases, with 10 bases between. The germline CDR1 and CDR2 sequences are SNHLY and FYNNEI. The CDR3 is 14 amino acids.

The sample taken for sequencing was peripheral blood. This chain connects TRBV2 to TRBJ2-3; TRBD2 might be the D (6 bases). The clonotype was recovered from a man between 60 and 75 years old with acute or convalescent COVID-19. The CDR3 reads CASSGSGFTDTQYF. The CDR3 coding sequence is TGTGCCAGCAGTGGCAGCGGGTTCACAGATACGCAGTATTTT.